The present entry profiles one T cell receptor beta chain with its context. The antigen remains undetermined. An end of the junction differs from the germline gene, which may be a read error. Diagnosis of hyperthyroidism was new in patients aged 18 to 65, and its duration was under 2 months. Clinical symptoms, serum thyroxine and TRAb, thyroid ultrasound and orbital computed tomography were used for the diagnoses. This entry is derived from a study of T cells in Graves' hyperthyroidism and ophthalmopathy. Looked up from germline, CDR1 is MDHEN and CDR2 is SYDVKM. This CDR3 region has 13 residues. What was amplified from RNA transcripts were TCR beta CDR3 regions. The HTBI primer set was used in a first-round RT-PCR of the TCR CDR3. TCRdb redid the calling of the multiplex PCR reads with MiXCR, one entry per CDR3 protein. The data contain hundreds of thousands of distinct CDR3 sequences, roughly 17% of them singletons.

Points from the study as a whole: Ophthalmopathy and stable hyperthyroidism were told apart by a 13 V-J model. The model identified upcoming ophthalmopathy a median approximately 6.5 months ahead of onset.

This receptor was taken from a woman aged 18-35 years with Graves' hyperthyroidism. The material sequenced was blood. The chain uses TRBV28 and TRBJ2-3, with TRBD2 identical over 15 bases. The CDR3, as DNA: TGTGCCAGCAGACTATCCGGGACTAGCGGGAGGTCCTTT. It encodes CASRLSGTSGRSF.